These T cell receptor beta chains were read from a single sample in a study of Ad26.COV2.S vaccination and SARS-CoV-2 variants. The assay was immunoSEQ multiplex PCR, and TCRdb's table has in-frame clones only and misses some. The table has 400,000 to 450,000 clones, more than 80% seen once. Source: peripheral blood, taken in a trial of Ad26.COV2.S vaccine versus placebo. These receptor sequences come from a person aged 18-65 years who received the Ad26.COV2.S COVID-19 vaccine or a placebo. Each CDR3 is given with its conserved first and last residue. The D gene is left open where the match is weak. Size is omitted from some rows. Given values are once, few, many or a class for expanded clones.

abundance: NA
len: 14
d_gene: NA
j_gene: TRBJ1-5
v_gene: TRBV2
CDR3aa: CASSAVQGNQPQHF
CDR3nt: TGTGCCAGCAGTGCAGTCCAGGGCAATCAGCCCCAGCATTTT

abundance: NA
len: 13
d_gene: NA
j_gene: TRBJ2-5
v_gene: TRBV28
CDR3aa: CASSMGLEETQYF
CDR3nt: TGTGCCAGCAGTATGGGACTTGAAGAGACCCAGTACTTC

abundance: NA
len: 16
d_gene: NA
j_gene: TRBJ1-4
v_gene: TRBV7-9
CDR3aa: CASSYQRHLRGEKLFF
CDR3nt: TGTGCCAGCAGCTACCAGCGACATTTACGTGGTGAAAAACTGTTTTTT

abundance: NA
len: 19
d_gene: TRBD1
j_gene: TRBJ1-2
v_gene: TRBV27
CDR3aa: CASSLSAGQGLSFNYGYTF
CDR3nt: TGTGCCAGCAGTTTATCGGCAGGACAGGGTCTCTCATTTAACTATGGCTACACCTTC

abundance: NA
len: 10
d_gene: NA
j_gene: TRBJ1-2
v_gene: TRBV20-1
CDR3aa: CSAGDNGYTF
CDR3nt: TGCAGTGCTGGGGACAATGGCTACACCTTC

abundance: NA
len: 11
d_gene: NA
j_gene: TRBJ2-3
v_gene: TRBV12-3/TRBV12-4
CDR3aa: CASSPKDTQYF
CDR3nt: TGTGCCAGCAGCCCTAAAGATACGCAGTATTTT

abundance: NA
len: 13
d_gene: NA
j_gene: TRBJ1-1
v_gene: TRBV7-6
CDR3aa: CASSLIGNTEAFF
CDR3nt: TGTGCCAGCAGCTTAATAGGGAACACTGAAGCTTTCTTT

abundance: NA
len: 16
d_gene: TRBD1
j_gene: TRBJ2-3
v_gene: TRBV9
CDR3aa: CASSVGSGQSTDTQYF
CDR3nt: TGTGCCAGCAGCGTAGGATCGGGACAGAGCACAGATACGCAGTATTTT

abundance: once
len: 15
d_gene: NA
j_gene: TRBJ2-7
v_gene: TRBV7-3
CDR3aa: CASILQGTWSYEQYF
CDR3nt: TGTGCCAGCATCCTACAAGGGACTTGGTCCTACGAGCAGTACTTC

abundance: once
len: 14
d_gene: NA
j_gene: TRBJ1-2
v_gene: TRBV6-6
CDR3aa: CASSGLAEDYGYTF
CDR3nt: TGTGCCAGCAGTGGTTTGGCAGAGGATTATGGCTACACCTTC

abundance: many
len: 13
d_gene: NA
j_gene: TRBJ1-4
v_gene: TRBV28
CDR3aa: CASSKTWGEKLFF
CDR3nt: TGTGCCAGCAGCAAGACCTGGGGGGAAAAACTGTTTTTT

abundance: NA
len: 15
d_gene: NA
j_gene: TRBJ1-2
v_gene: TRBV2
CDR3aa: CASSGGVRPRDGYTF
CDR3nt: TGTGCCAGCAGTGGCGGGGTCCGGCCCAGGGATGGCTACACCTTC

abundance: NA
len: 14
d_gene: NA
j_gene: TRBJ2-5
v_gene: TRBV10-1
CDR3aa: CASSASRRLRTQYF
CDR3nt: TGCGCCAGCAGTGCCTCCAGACGGCTCAGGACCCAGTACTTC

abundance: NA
len: 15
d_gene: NA
j_gene: TRBJ2-3
v_gene: TRBV5-4
CDR3aa: CASSSGGPGEDTQYF
CDR3nt: TGTGCCAGCAGCTCTGGAGGGCCGGGTGAAGATACGCAGTATTTT

abundance: NA
len: 14
d_gene: NA
j_gene: TRBJ2-5
v_gene: TRBV5-6
CDR3aa: CASSKGTVQGTQYF
CDR3nt: TGTGCCAGCAGCAAAGGGACGGTGCAAGGGACCCAGTACTTC

abundance: NA
len: 15
d_gene: TRBD2
j_gene: TRBJ2-2
v_gene: TRBV5-1
CDR3aa: CASNGGLANTGELFF
CDR3nt: TGCGCCAGCAACGGGGGGTTGGCGAACACCGGGGAGCTGTTTTTT

abundance: NA
len: 13
d_gene: NA
j_gene: TRBJ1-2
v_gene: TRBV28
CDR3aa: CASSLKGFYGYTF
CDR3nt: TGTGCCAGCAGTTTAAAGGGCTTCTATGGCTACACCTTC

abundance: NA
len: 12
d_gene: NA
j_gene: TRBJ2-3
v_gene: TRBV9
CDR3aa: CASSVVSDTQYF
CDR3nt: TGTGCCAGCAGCGTAGTCAGCGATACGCAGTATTTT

abundance: NA
len: 15
d_gene: NA
j_gene: TRBJ2-5
v_gene: TRBV27
CDR3aa: CASSLGGGLQETQYF
CDR3nt: TGTGCCAGCAGTTTAGGTGGCGGCCTCCAAGAGACCCAGTACTTC

abundance: few
len: 17
d_gene: NA
j_gene: TRBJ1-6
v_gene: TRBV11-2
CDR3aa: CASSLFGIHRGGSPLHF
CDR3nt: TGTGCCAGCAGCTTATTCGGCATCCACCGGGGGGGTTCACCCCTCCACTTT

abundance: NA
len: 14
d_gene: NA
j_gene: TRBJ2-7
v_gene: TRBV14
CDR3aa: CASSPPDRTYEQYF
CDR3nt: TGTGCCAGCAGCCCCCCGGACAGAACCTACGAGCAGTACTTC

abundance: once
len: 13
d_gene: NA
j_gene: TRBJ1-5
v_gene: TRBV3-1/TRBV3-2
CDR3aa: CASSQGRDQPQHF
CDR3nt: TGTGCCAGCAGCCAAGGGAGGGATCAGCCCCAGCATTTT

abundance: NA
len: 16
d_gene: TRBD1
j_gene: TRBJ2-2
v_gene: TRBV6-6
CDR3aa: CASSYSATGAGGELFF
CDR3nt: TGTGCCAGCAGTTACTCGGCGACAGGGGCTGGCGGGGAGCTGTTTTTT

abundance: NA
len: 13
d_gene: NA
j_gene: TRBJ1-1
v_gene: TRBV5-4
CDR3aa: CASSSGQNTEAFF
CDR3nt: TGTGCCAGCAGCTCGGGACAGAACACTGAAGCTTTCTTT

abundance: once
len: 15
d_gene: NA
j_gene: TRBJ1-2
v_gene: TRBV5-8
CDR3aa: CASSLGPVHVYGYTF
CDR3nt: TGTGCCAGCAGCTTGGGGCCAGTTCATGTCTATGGCTACACCTTC

abundance: NA
len: 15
d_gene: NA
j_gene: TRBJ2-1
v_gene: TRBV7-9
CDR3aa: CASSLIRNRGNEQFF
CDR3nt: TGTGCCAGCAGCTTAATACGAAATCGGGGCAATGAGCAGTTCTTC

abundance: NA
len: 15
d_gene: TRBD2
j_gene: TRBJ2-3
v_gene: TRBV7-3
CDR3aa: CASSRSGTSSDTQYF
CDR3nt: TGTGCCAGCAGCCGCTCCGGGACTAGTTCAGATACGCAGTATTTT

abundance: NA
len: 12
d_gene: NA
j_gene: TRBJ1-1
v_gene: TRBV3-1/TRBV3-2
CDR3aa: CASSQEWGEAFF
CDR3nt: TGTGCCAGCAGCCAAGAGTGGGGTGAAGCTTTCTTT

abundance: once
len: 9
d_gene: NA
j_gene: TRBJ2-3
v_gene: TRBV20-1
CDR3aa: CSPSDTQYF
CDR3nt: TGCAGTCCTTCAGATACGCAGTATTTT

abundance: NA
len: 15
d_gene: NA
j_gene: TRBJ2-5
v_gene: TRBV5-8
CDR3aa: CASSLFDSLQETQYF
CDR3nt: TGTGCCAGCAGCTTGTTTGACAGCTTACAAGAGACCCAGTACTTC

abundance: NA
len: 16
d_gene: TRBD2
j_gene: TRBJ2-7
v_gene: TRBV6-2/TRBV6-3
CDR3aa: CASSYLLGLVSYEQYF
CDR3nt: TGTGCCAGCAGTTACCTCCTGGGACTAGTATCCTACGAGCAGTACTTC

abundance: NA
len: 18
d_gene: TRBD1
j_gene: TRBJ1-4
v_gene: TRBV28
CDR3aa: CASSLGTEGGLDNEKLFF
CDR3nt: TGTGCCAGCAGTTTAGGGACAGAGGGCGGTTTAGATAATGAAAAACTGTTTTTT

abundance: NA
len: 13
d_gene: NA
j_gene: TRBJ2-7
v_gene: TRBV5-1
CDR3aa: CASSMDMSYEQYF
CDR3nt: TGCGCCAGCAGTATGGACATGTCCTACGAGCAGTACTTC

abundance: NA
len: 13
d_gene: TRBD1
j_gene: TRBJ2-1
v_gene: TRBV3-1/TRBV3-2
CDR3aa: CASSQYRGSEQFF
CDR3nt: TGTGCCAGCAGCCAGTACAGGGGATCTGAGCAGTTCTTC

abundance: few
len: 17
d_gene: TRBD2
j_gene: TRBJ2-2
v_gene: TRBV4-2
CDR3aa: CASSQGGLAANTGELFF
CDR3nt: TGTGCCAGCAGCCAAGGGGGACTAGCAGCGAACACCGGGGAGCTGTTTTTT

abundance: NA
len: 16
d_gene: NA
j_gene: TRBJ2-7
v_gene: TRBV30
CDR3aa: CAWRPTKTGSSYEQYF
CDR3nt: TGTGCCTGGAGACCTACCAAAACAGGGAGCTCCTACGAGCAGTACTTC

abundance: NA
len: 15
d_gene: TRBD2
j_gene: TRBJ2-1
v_gene: TRBV6-8
CDR3aa: CASSGRGSNYNEQFF
CDR3nt: TGTGCCAGCAGTGGGCGGGGGAGTAACTACAATGAGCAGTTCTTC

abundance: NA
len: 13
d_gene: NA
j_gene: TRBJ2-2
v_gene: TRBV19
CDR3aa: CASSTQNTGELFF
CDR3nt: TGTGCCAGTAGTACTCAGAACACCGGGGAGCTGTTTTTT